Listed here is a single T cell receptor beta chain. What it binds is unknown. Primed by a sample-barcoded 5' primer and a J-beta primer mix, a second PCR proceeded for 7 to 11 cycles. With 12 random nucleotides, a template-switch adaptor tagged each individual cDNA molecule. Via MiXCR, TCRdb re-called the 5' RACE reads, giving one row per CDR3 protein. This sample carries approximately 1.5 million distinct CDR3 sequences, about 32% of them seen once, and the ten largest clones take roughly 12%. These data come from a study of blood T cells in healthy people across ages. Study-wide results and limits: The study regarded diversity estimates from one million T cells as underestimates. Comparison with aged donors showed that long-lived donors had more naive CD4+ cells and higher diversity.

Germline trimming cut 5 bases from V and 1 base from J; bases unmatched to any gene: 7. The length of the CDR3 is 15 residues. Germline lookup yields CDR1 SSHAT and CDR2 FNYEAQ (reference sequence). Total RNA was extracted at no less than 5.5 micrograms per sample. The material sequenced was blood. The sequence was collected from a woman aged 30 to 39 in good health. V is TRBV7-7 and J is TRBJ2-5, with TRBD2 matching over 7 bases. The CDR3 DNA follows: TGTGCCAGCAGCGCAAACTGGGGGGGCCAAGAGACCCAGTACTTC. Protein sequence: CASSANWGGQETQYF.